This TCR beta chain was recovered during a study of ipilimumab plus nivolumab after autologous stem cell transplantation. At the level of the study: Median doses per patient: roughly five ipilimumab, roughly 8 nivolumab.

Profiled with immunoSEQ multiplex PCR; TCRdb holds only in-frame clones, not every one. The sample shows under 20,000 clones, roughly 84% of them seen only once. Checkpoint therapy with ipilimumab 1 mg/kg began 14 to 28 days after transplant. The sample was PBMCs, taken in a trial of ipilimumab plus nivolumab as post-transplant consolidation. The receptor's source is a male donor with diffuse large B-cell lymphoma.

CDR3 nucleotides: TGCGCCAGCAGCCCAGGACTCCGCAACACTGAAGCTTTCTTT. It yields the protein CASSPGLRNTEAFF. The gene calls are TRBV5-1 and TRBJ1-1; D gene unclear. Germline CDR1 reads SGHRS; CDR2 reads YFSETQ. V gave up 4 bases and J gave up 2 bases, with 12 bases separating them. The CDR3 loop spans 14 amino acids.